One T cell receptor (beta chain) is described in this entry. Clones were read by immunoSEQ multiplex PCR, and TCRdb kept only the in-frame ones, dropping some. The table shows roughly 680,000 clones, with roughly 90% occurring only once. Treatment in this sample: around 19 received Ad26.COV2.S at low or high dose, single or two shots; several received placebo; per-sample allocation not given. Day 63 after the first injection of vaccine or placebo was the sampling time. The record originates from a study of Ad26.COV2.S vaccination and SARS-CoV-2 variants. Study context: Donor participated within the Ad26.COV2.S arm of the COV1001 trial. Ad26.COV2.S given intramuscularly, once or twice 56 days apart.

V dropped 5 bases and J dropped 1 base, with 12 bases sitting between them. The CDR3 loop spans 14 amino acids. The germline V gene encodes CDR1 SGHTA and CDR2 FQGNSA. The material sequenced was peripheral blood, taken in a trial of Ad26.COV2.S vaccine versus placebo. The TCR comes from a person between 18 and 65 years old who received the Ad26.COV2.S COVID-19 vaccine or a placebo. V and J are TRBV7-2 and TRBJ2-7; no clear D. The CDR3 sequence is CASSAWVSSYEQYF. The CDR3 DNA sequence: TGTGCCAGCAGCGCCTGGGTGTCTTCCTACGAGCAGTACTTC.